Included here is one TCR beta chain sequence, with context. What it recognizes is unknown. Other DNA sequences of this sample code for an identical CDR3. The sample originates from a study of beta chain features in type 1 diabetes. The wider study: Sorted cells examined across all samples numbered 95 million to 120 million. Study-level points and caveats: Type 1 diabetes patients had moderately but significantly shorter TCRB CDR3s in all four CD4+ subsets.

The authors sorted CD4+ naive, central memory, regulatory and stem cell-like memory cells via CD45RO/CCR7/CD25/CD127/CD95/CD27. Purities in excess of 95% were seen in all sorted populations. Germline assignment: CDR1 SGDLS and CDR2 YYNGEE. The CDR3 has 14 residues. V was trimmed by 2 bases and J by 1 base, leaving 9 bases between them. Every isolated RNA sample was fully reverse transcribed, so sequencing captured expressed TCRB transcripts. Method: immunoSEQ multiplex PCR; TCRdb's copy keeps in-frame clones and lacks some. The table records 500,000 to 800,000 clones, around 12% of them present only once.

Material for sequencing was naive CD4+ T cells from blood. The TCR was taken from a man aged 25 to 45 with type 1 diabetes. The chain joins TRBV9 to TRBJ1-1; tentatively, D is TRBD1 (6 bases). The CDR3 DNA is TGTGCCAGCAGCGTTGGGGGACAGAACACTGAAGCTTTCTTT. This sequence encodes CASSVGGQNTEAFF. Looking up the rest from reference TRBV9 and TRBJ1-1 gives the full variable domain: DSGVTQTPKHLITATGQRVTLRCSPRSGDLSVYWYQQSLDQGLQFLIQYYNGEERAKGNILERFSAQQFPDLHSELNLSSLELGDSALYFCASSVGGQNTEAFFGQGTRLTVV.